The TCR beta chain described here comes from a study of CD39 and CD103 CD8 tumor-infiltrating T cells listed by TCRdb under 2018. Regarding the research as a whole: Repertoire comparisons were shown for an HPV-positive HNSCC, an HPV-negative HNSCC, an ovarian cancer and a melanoma patient. Repertoires of CD8 TIL subsets defined by CD103 and CD39 were compared with peripheral memory CD8 T cells by TCRbeta CDR3 deep sequencing. General findings and caveats noted by the study authors: DP TIL clonotypes were rarely detected in blood or uninvolved lymph node, whereas DN TIL clonotypes were found to largely overlap with peripheral memory CD8 repertoires. DP CD8 TILs appeared to be more oligoclonal than DN and SP CD8 TILs and blood memory CD8 T cells, with about 55-86% covered by the top 30 clonotypes.

This clone is deemed large (0.1 to 1%). Its specific antigen is unknown. Per-base qualities were not stored, and no clone one base away is much larger. Genomic DNA was extracted with the DNeasy Blood and Tissue Kit from about 10,000 to 100,000 sorted cells per subset. The immunoSEQ service sequenced and mapped the TCRbeta V-J or V-D-J regions, with each sample reaching coverage above 8.5x. As for the authors' bioinformatics: Only productive rearrangements exported from the immunoSEQ Analyzer platform were analyzed, with clonality assessed on the 500 most abundant clones. The Morisita-Horn similarity index and the Jaccard index were used to quantify the overlap in repertoires between populations. In about six cancer patients, Morisita-Horn similarity was measured between the TCR repertoires of CD8 T-cell subsets. TCRdb holds this immuneACCESS table with in-frame rearrangements only. Some clones are missing; in checked studies, unresolved V genes explain under half, and the rest has no known cause. V, J and clone size derive from that table, while D and trimming were established from the DNA sequence. The sample yields 950 to 1,100 clones; around 34% were counted once. 15% to 20% of the sample rests with the top ten.

The CDR3 contains 12 residues, cysteine and phenylalanine counted. CDR3 DNA is the only sequence kept; it has 36 bases, read in frame from the first base. The germline V gene provides CDR1 SQVTM and CDR2 ANQGSEA. No therapy was being received by patients at the time of sample collection, although prior treatments had ranged from chemotherapy, radiotherapy, surgery and immunotherapy to none. Thawed cells were enriched for T lymphocytes with a negative-selection kit, adding EpCAM beads for tumor-infiltrating lymphocytes. For the CD8 TIL subsets, CD3+CD4-CD8+CD45RA- cells were FACS-sorted and divided into DN, SP and DP based on their expression of CD39 and CD103. Tumor specimens were minced, digested for 1 h with hyaluronidase, collagenase and DNase, filtered, enriched by Ficoll and cryopreserved. Populations were sorted on a FACSAria II to more than 97% purity, and cell pellets were frozen without culture for TCR sequencing.

The sequence was collected from a human donor with melanoma. Recombination joined TRBV29-1 with TRBJ2-1, with 8 bases aligning to TRBD2. The source material was CD39- CD103- CD8+ T cells sorted from the tumor. The sample's cell subset or site label, decoded: CD103-CD39- double-negative CD45RA- CD8 T cells. The DNA sequence is given as TGCAGAGTTAGCGGGATATACAATGAGCAGTTCTTC. This encodes CRVSGIYNEQFF.